Listed below are T cell receptor beta chains from one sample, sequenced in a study of radiotherapy plus CTLA-4 blockade in lung cancer. Profiled with immunoSEQ multiplex PCR; TCRdb holds only in-frame clones, not every one. The data show around 110,000 clones, under 90% seen once. The sample was peripheral blood, taken from a patient treated with radiotherapy plus ipilimumab. The receptors were gathered from a human donor with non-small cell lung cancer that progressed on radiotherapy plus ipilimumab. Some clones in this sample may be carry-over from other donors' samples. Each CDR3 is given with its conserved first and last residue. D genes are given only for firm matches. Clone size is shown for a subset of rows, as once, few, many or a class of expanded clone.

j_gene | abundance | v_gene | d_gene | CDR3aa | CDR3nt
TRBJ1-6 | - | TRBV5-4 | TRBD1 | CASSLRDTGTGNSPLHF | TGTGCCAGCAGCTTAAGGGATACCGGGACAGGTAATTCACCCCTCCACTTT
TRBJ1-2 | - | TRBV18 | - | CASSPDPGLGGYTF | TGTGCCAGCTCACCTGACCCAGGTCTGGGTGGCTACACCTTC
TRBJ1-2 | - | TRBV29-1 | - | CSAVQGGDFYTF | TGCAGCGCAGTACAGGGAGGGGACTTCTACACCTTC
TRBJ1-4 | - | TRBV11-2 | - | CASSFRADNEKLFF | TGTGCCAGCAGCTTCCGGGCTGATAATGAAAAACTGTTTTTT
TRBJ2-5 | - | TRBV7-3 | - | CASSLGVTAQETQYF | TGTGCCAGCAGCTTAGGCGTCACTGCGCAAGAGACCCAGTACTTC
TRBJ2-3 | - | TRBV6-5 | - | CASSPLGGSTDTQYF | TGTGCCAGCAGCCCGCTAGGGGGTAGCACAGATACGCAGTATTTT
TRBJ1-5 | few | TRBV6-1 | - | CASSEARAANQPQHF | TGTGCCAGCAGTGAAGCGCGGGCAGCTAATCAGCCCCAGCATTTT
TRBJ2-5 | - | TRBV9 | - | CASSPRGAQETQYF | TGTGCCAGCAGCCCTCGGGGGGCCCAAGAGACCCAGTACTTC
TRBJ2-5 | - | TRBV7-7 | TRBD1 | CASRAGTGSQETQYF | TGTGCTAGCAGAGCCGGGACAGGGTCCCAAGAGACCCAGTACTTC
TRBJ2-5 | - | TRBV5-6 | - | CASRYRGGEETQYF | TGTGCCAGCAGATACAGGGGGGGAGAAGAGACCCAGTACTTC
TRBJ1-2 | - | TRBV15 | - | CATSRDRAGWSGRGYTF | TGTGCCACCAGCAGAGATCGAGCGGGGTGGTCCGGTAGAGGCTACACCTTC
TRBJ2-1 | - | TRBV11-2 | TRBD2 | CAGSLASGYNEQFF | TGTGCCGGCAGCTTAGCTAGCGGCTACAATGAGCAGTTCTTC
TRBJ2-7 | - | TRBV4-3 | - | CASSQVPRTSYEQYF | TGCGCCAGCAGCCAAGTTCCCAGGACATCCTACGAGCAGTACTTC
TRBJ1-1 | few | TRBV10-3 | - | CAIIENTEAFF | TGTGCCATCATCGAGAACACTGAAGCTTTCTTT
TRBJ2-2 | - | TRBV5-1 | TRBD1 | CAGQGMDGELFF | TGCGCCGGACAGGGAATGGATGGGGAGCTGTTTTTT
TRBJ1-1 | - | TRBV7-9 | - | CASSLQGNTEAFF | TGTGCCAGCAGCTTACAGGGGAACACTGAAGCTTTCTTT
TRBJ2-5 | - | TRBV5-1 | - | CASSLVKETQYF | TGCGCCAGCAGCTTGGTCAAAGAGACCCAGTACTTC
TRBJ2-7 | - | TRBV5-1 | TRBD1 | CASSLDRGIDEQYF | TGCGCCAGCAGCTTGGACAGGGGGATAGACGAGCAGTACTTC
TRBJ1-2 | - | TRBV4-3 | - | CASSQVLAGAGLNGYTF | TGCGCCAGCAGCCAAGTTTTAGCGGGGGCAGGGCTTAATGGCTACACCTTC
TRBJ1-5 | - | TRBV27 | TRBD1 | CASSSRGQVNQPQHF | TGTGCCAGCAGTTCTAGGGGACAGGTTAATCAGCCCCAGCATTTT
TRBJ2-7 | - | TRBV7-8 | - | CASSVVTTATKQYF | TGTGCCAGCAGCGTGGTGACAACTGCTACGAAACAGTACTTC
TRBJ2-3 | - | TRBV18 | - | CASSPPSLDTQYF | TGTGCCAGCTCTCCTCCTTCGTTGGATACGCAGTATTTT
TRBJ2-1 | - | TRBV9 | TRBD2 | CASSVEWRTSRSYNEQFF | TGTGCCAGCAGCGTAGAATGGAGGACTAGCAGGTCCTACAATGAGCAGTTCTTC
TRBJ2-5 | - | TRBV2 | - | CASRGERTQYF | TGTGCCAGCAGGGGGGAGAGGACCCAGTACTTC
TRBJ1-2 | - | TRBV29-1 | TRBD1 | CSVNPGQGARHAF | TGCAGCGTAAACCCGGGACAGGGGGCGCGTCACGCGTTC
TRBJ1-2 | once | TRBV5-6 | - | CASTLLHYGYTF | TGTGCCAGCACCCTTCTGCACTATGGCTACACCTTC
TRBJ1-1 | - | TRBV27 | - | CASSLSRATEAFF | TGTGCCAGCAGTTTATCGAGGGCCACTGAAGCTTTCTTT
TRBJ1-2 | - | TRBV2 | - | CASHLESFDIYGYTF | TGTGCCAGCCACTTAGAATCCTTCGATATCTATGGCTACACCTTC
TRBJ1-5 | once | TRBV7-8 | - | CASSLSWQVSNQPQHF | TGTGCCAGCAGCTTGTCATGGCAAGTTAGCAATCAGCCCCAGCATTTT
TRBJ1-2 | few | TRBV11-2 | - | CASSLLGMAYGYTF | TGTGCCAGCAGCTTGCTGGGGATGGCCTATGGCTACACCTTC
TRBJ2-3 | - | TRBV7-2 | - | CASSLGAGTSTDTQYF | TGTGCCAGCAGTCTGGGGGCCGGAACTAGCACAGATACGCAGTATTTT
TRBJ1-2 | - | TRBV5-1 | - | CASSGGQSGVF | TGCGCCAGCAGCGGCGGACAGTCGGGGGTATTC
TRBJ1-3 | - | TRBV19 | TRBD1 | CASARDSFSGNTIYF | TGTGCCAGTGCCCGGGACAGCTTCTCTGGAAACACCATATATTTT
TRBJ1-3 | - | TRBV7-3 | TRBD1 | CASSLDTWTGDENTIYF | TGTGCCAGCAGCTTGGATACGTGGACAGGGGATGAAAACACCATATATTTT
TRBJ2-1 | few | TRBV2 | TRBD2 | CASSEEAGLAGGDEQFF | TGTGCCAGCAGTGAAGAAGCGGGACTAGCGGGGGGGGATGAGCAGTTCTTC
TRBJ1-2 | - | TRBV5-1 | - | CASSLGLGANYGYTF | TGCGCCAGCAGCTTGGGGCTCGGGGCGAACTATGGCTACACCTTC
TRBJ2-5 | - | TRBV4-2 | - | CASSQGNQYETQYF | TGTGCCAGCAGCCAAGGGAACCAGTACGAGACCCAGTACTTC
TRBJ1-5 | - | TRBV30 | - | CAWSPTTSPFNQPQHF | TGTGCCTGGAGTCCAACGACCTCGCCCTTCAATCAGCCCCAGCATTTT
TRBJ2-3 | - | TRBV29-1 | TRBD2 | CSVDGTSGGSTDTQYF | TGCAGCGTTGACGGGACTAGCGGGGGTAGCACAGATACGCAGTATTTT
TRBJ1-6 | - | TRBV7-9 | TRBD1 | CASSMEGGTGSPLHF | TGTGCCAGCAGCATGGAAGGGGGCACGGGGTCACCCCTCCACTTT
TRBJ1-3 | - | TRBV7-8 | TRBD1 | CASSLGTGTASGNTIYF | TGTGCCAGCAGCTTAGGAACCGGGACAGCCTCTGGAAACACCATATATTTT
TRBJ2-6 | - | TRBV6-5 | - | CASSYSSGANVLTF | TGTGCCAGCAGTTACTCTTCTGGGGCCAACGTCCTGACTTTC
TRBJ2-1 | few | TRBV29-1 | TRBD2 | CSVQGLAANEQFF | TGCAGCGTTCAGGGACTAGCGGCCAATGAGCAGTTCTTC